Given below is one T cell receptor (beta chain) in context. The antigen is unknown. All the donors were Caucasian adults who lived in Nashville, Tennessee. The sample belongs to a study of shared clonotypes between healthy human individuals. Study-level results: Inspection by rarefaction showed sorted-subset sequencing to be incomplete despite large depth.

Repertoires were generated with immunoSEQ multiplex PCR, while TCRdb's copy carries only in-frame clones and drops some. The sample consists of some 2.1 million clones, 85% to 95% of them appearing once. Germline-derived CDR1 and CDR2 are MGHRA and YSYEKL. Between the trimmed V and J ends, which lost 6 bases and 8 bases, there was a span of 20 bases. The CDR3 extends over 15 amino acids. Sequencing used naive CD4+ T cells sorted from blood. Subset of the sample: CD45RA+ positively selected. The V and J genes are TRBV4-1 and TRBJ2-1; a possible D gene is TRBD1 (6 bases). The source is a man between 18 and 35 years old in good health. CDR3 residues: CASRPIGQRGDEQFF. In DNA form, the CDR3 reads TGCGCCAGCAGACCGATTGGACAGAGAGGAGATGAGCAGTTCTTC.